The T cell receptor beta chain under discussion was sequenced for a study of blood T cell repertoires in COVID-19. In germline, CDR1 is SNHLY, CDR2 FYNNEI. The CDR3 is 14 residues long. Unmatched junction bases numbered 3, after V lost 7 bases and J lost 5 bases. Sequencing used immunoSEQ multiplex PCR; TCRdb keeps in-frame clones, though not all of them. The sample carries roughly 190,000 clones, about 83% recorded once. The clonotype was recovered from a woman between 65 and 79 years old with active or convalescent COVID-19. Sequencing input: peripheral blood. The chain combines TRBV2 with TRBJ2-5, with 14 bases lining up with TRBD2. CDR3 in amino acids: CASMGLAGDETQYF. The CDR3, as DNA: TGTGCCAGCATGGGACTAGCGGGAGATGAGACCCAGTACTTC.